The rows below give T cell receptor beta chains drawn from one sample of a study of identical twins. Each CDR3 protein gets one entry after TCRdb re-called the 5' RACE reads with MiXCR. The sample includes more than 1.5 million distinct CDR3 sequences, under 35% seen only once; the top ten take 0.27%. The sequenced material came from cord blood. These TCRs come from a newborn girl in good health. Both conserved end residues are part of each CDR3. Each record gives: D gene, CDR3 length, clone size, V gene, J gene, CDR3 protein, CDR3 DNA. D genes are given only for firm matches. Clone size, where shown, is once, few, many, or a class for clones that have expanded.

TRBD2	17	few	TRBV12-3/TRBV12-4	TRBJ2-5	CASSSEGLAGSPETQYF	TGTGCCAGCAGTTCAGAAGGACTAGCGGGAAGTCCAGAGACCCAGTACTTC
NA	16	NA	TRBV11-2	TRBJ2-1	CASSLSHRMAYNEQFF	TGTGCCAGCAGCTTAAGCCACAGGATGGCCTACAATGAGCAGTTCTTC
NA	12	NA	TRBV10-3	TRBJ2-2	CAISDPVGELFF	TGTGCCATCAGTGATCCCGTCGGGGAGCTGTTTTTT
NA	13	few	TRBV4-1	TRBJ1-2	CASSQERGSGYTF	TGCGCCAGCAGCCAAGAAAGGGGCAGTGGCTACACCTTC
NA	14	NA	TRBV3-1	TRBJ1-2	CASSQGAGYYGYTF	TGTGCCAGCAGCCAAGGGGCAGGTTACTATGGCTACACCTTC
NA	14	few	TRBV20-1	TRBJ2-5	CSASHQGPQETQYF	TGCAGTGCTAGCCACCAGGGACCCCAAGAGACCCAGTACTTC
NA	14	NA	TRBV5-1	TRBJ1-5	CASSFGPGNQPQHF	TGCGCCAGCAGCTTTGGACCGGGCAATCAGCCCCAGCATTTT
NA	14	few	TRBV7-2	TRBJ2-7	CASSLVRANYEQYF	TGTGCCAGCAGCTTAGTCAGGGCCAACTACGAGCAGTACTTC
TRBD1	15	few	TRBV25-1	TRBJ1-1	CASSVGTGMNTEAFF	TGTGCCAGCAGTGTTGGGACAGGGATGAACACTGAAGCTTTCTTT
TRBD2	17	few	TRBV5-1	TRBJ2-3	CASSPGTSGPITDTQYF	TGCGCCAGCAGCCCGGGGACTAGCGGACCTATTACAGATACGCAGTATTTT
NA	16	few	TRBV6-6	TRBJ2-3	CASSYLRALGTDTQYF	TGTGCCAGCAGTTACCTCAGAGCGCTAGGCACAGATACGCAGTATTTT
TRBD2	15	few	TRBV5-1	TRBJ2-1	CASSLRRGSYNEQFF	TGTGCCAGCAGCTTGAGGCGGGGGTCCTACAATGAGCAGTTCTTC
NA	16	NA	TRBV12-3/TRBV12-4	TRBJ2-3	CASSLGRTARADTQYF	TGTGCCAGCAGTTTAGGCCGGACTGCCAGGGCAGATACGCAGTATTTT
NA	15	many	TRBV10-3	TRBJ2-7	CAISESILVSYEQYF	TGTGCCATCAGTGAGTCGATCTTGGTTTCCTACGAGCAGTACTTC
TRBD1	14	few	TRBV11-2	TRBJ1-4	CASSQGALSEKLFF	TGTGCCAGCTCACAGGGGGCTCTAAGCGAAAAACTGTTTTTT
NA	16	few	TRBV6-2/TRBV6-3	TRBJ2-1	CASSSRSWGGVNEQFF	TGTGCCAGCAGTTCCCGGAGTTGGGGGGGCGTCAATGAGCAGTTCTTC
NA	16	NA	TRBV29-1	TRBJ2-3	CSVEKVAGGGADTQYF	TGCAGCGTTGAAAAGGTAGCGGGTGGGGGCGCAGATACGCAGTATTTT
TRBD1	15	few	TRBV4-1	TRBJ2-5	CASRLQGMNQETQYF	TGCGCCAGCAGGTTACAGGGGATGAACCAAGAGACCCAGTACTTC
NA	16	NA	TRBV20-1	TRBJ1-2	CSASSQGGGRGYGYTF	TGCAGTGCTAGCTCCCAGGGCGGGGGGCGCGGCTATGGCTACACCTTC
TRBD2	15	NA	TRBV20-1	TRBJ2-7	CSARVSVAGYYEQYF	TGCAGTGCTAGAGTGTCGGTAGCGGGGTATTACGAGCAGTACTTC
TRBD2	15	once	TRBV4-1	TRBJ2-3	CASSKSGGPEETQYF	TGCGCCAGCAGCAAAAGCGGGGGGCCGGAGGAGACGCAGTATTTT
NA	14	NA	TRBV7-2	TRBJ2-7	CASSLAETAYEQCF	TGTGCCAGCAGCTTAGCGGAAACTGCCTACGAGCAGTGCTTC
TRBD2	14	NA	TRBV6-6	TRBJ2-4	CASSPTSGGLKQYF	TGTGCCAGCAGCCCGACTAGCGGGGGGTTAAAGCAGTACTTC
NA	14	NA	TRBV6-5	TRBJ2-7	CASRTGYLSYEQYF	TGTGCCAGCAGGACGGGATATTTGTCCTACGAGCAGTACTTC
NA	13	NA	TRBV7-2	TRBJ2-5	CASSFASGGTQYF	TGTGCCAGCAGCTTCGCATCGGGTGGGACCCAGTACTTC
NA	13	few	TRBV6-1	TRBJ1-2	CASSDGSYYGYTF	TGTGCCAGCAGTGACGGCAGCTACTATGGCTACACCTTC
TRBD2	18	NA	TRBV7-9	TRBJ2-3	CASIPLAGVSSSTDTQYF	TGTGCCAGCATCCCTCTAGCGGGAGTGAGCTCTAGCACAGATACGCAGTATTTT
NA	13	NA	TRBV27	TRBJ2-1	CASSLFRRNEQFF	TGTGCCAGCAGTTTATTTAGGAGGAATGAGCAGTTCTTC
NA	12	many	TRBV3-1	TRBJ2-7	CASSQAGLEQYF	TGTGCCAGCAGCCAAGCCGGACTCGAGCAGTACTTC
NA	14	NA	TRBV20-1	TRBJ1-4	CSAHPVATNEKLFF	TGCAGTGCGCATCCAGTGGCGACTAATGAAAAACTGTTTTTT
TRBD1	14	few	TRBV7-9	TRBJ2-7	CASSPGTVLYEQYF	TGTGCCAGCAGCCCGGGGACAGTTCTCTACGAGCAGTACTTC
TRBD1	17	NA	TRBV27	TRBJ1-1	CASRQPKTGTSNLGAFF	TGTGCCAGCAGACAACCGAAGACAGGGACCTCAAATTTAGGAGCTTTCTTT
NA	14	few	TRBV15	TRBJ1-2	CATSRPRDVYGYTF	TGTGCCACCAGCAGACCCCGGGACGTTTATGGCTACACCTTC
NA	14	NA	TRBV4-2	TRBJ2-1	CASSQDLVDNEQFF	TGTGCCAGCAGCCAAGATCTGGTAGACAATGAGCAGTTCTTC
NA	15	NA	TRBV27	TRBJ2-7	CASSLKIIPTYEQYF	TGTGCCAGCAGTTTAAAGATCATCCCAACCTACGAGCAGTACTTC
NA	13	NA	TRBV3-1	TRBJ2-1	CASSQESPDTPFF	TGTGCCAGCAGCCAAGAAAGCCCCGATACCCCGTTCTTC
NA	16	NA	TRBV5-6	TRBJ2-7	CASSFPRGAKYNEQYF	TGTGCCAGCAGCTTCCCAAGGGGGGCCAAATACAATGAGCAGTACTTC
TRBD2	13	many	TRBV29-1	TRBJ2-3	CSVAGGSTDTQYF	TGCAGCGTAGCGGGGGGGAGCACAGATACGCAGTATTTT
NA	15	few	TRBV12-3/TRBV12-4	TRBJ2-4	CASSPGRDAKNIQYF	TGTGCCAGCAGTCCCGGCCGGGACGCCAAAAACATTCAGTACTTC
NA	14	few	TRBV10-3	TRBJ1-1	CAISDRGQNTEAFF	TGTGCCATCAGTGACCGGGGCCAGAACACTGAAGCTTTCTTT
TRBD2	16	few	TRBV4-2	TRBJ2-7	CASSQPTSGSSYEQYF	TGTGCCAGCAGCCAACCGACTAGCGGGAGCTCCTACGAGCAGTACTTC
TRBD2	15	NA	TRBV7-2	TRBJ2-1	CASRLIGGAPNEQFF	TGTGCCAGCAGATTAATCGGGGGGGCCCCCAATGAGCAGTTCTTC
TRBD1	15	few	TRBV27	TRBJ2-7	CASRSLTGHSYEQYF	TGTGCCAGCAGGTCCTTGACAGGGCACTCCTACGAGCAGTACTTC